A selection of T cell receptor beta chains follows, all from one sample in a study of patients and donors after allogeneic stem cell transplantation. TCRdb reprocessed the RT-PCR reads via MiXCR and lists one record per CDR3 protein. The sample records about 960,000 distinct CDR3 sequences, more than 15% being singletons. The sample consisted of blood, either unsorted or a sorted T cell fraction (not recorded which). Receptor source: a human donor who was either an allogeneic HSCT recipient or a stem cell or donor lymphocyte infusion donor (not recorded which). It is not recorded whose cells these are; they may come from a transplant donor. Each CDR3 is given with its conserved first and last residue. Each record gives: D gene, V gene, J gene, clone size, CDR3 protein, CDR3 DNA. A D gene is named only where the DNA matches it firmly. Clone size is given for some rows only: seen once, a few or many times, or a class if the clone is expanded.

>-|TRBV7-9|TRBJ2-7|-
CASSLKPGLSSYEQYF
TGTGCCAGCAGCTTAAAGCCTGGACTCAGCTCCTACGAGCAGTACTTC
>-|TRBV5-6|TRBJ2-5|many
CASSFLVSLKTQYF
TGTGCCAGCAGCTTTTTGGTCTCGTTGAAGACCCAGTACTTC
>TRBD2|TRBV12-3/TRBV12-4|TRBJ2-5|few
CASSFFRRGGSQETQYF
TGTGCCAGCAGTTTTTTTCGTCGCGGGGGGTCCCAAGAGACCCAGTACTTC
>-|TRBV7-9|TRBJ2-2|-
CASSPSTAGTGELFF
TGTGCCAGCAGCCCCTCTACCGCGGGGACCGGGGAGCTGTTTTTT
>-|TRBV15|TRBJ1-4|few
CATSRILSATNEKLFF
TGTGCCACCAGTCGTATCTTGTCCGCAACTAATGAAAAACTGTTTTTT
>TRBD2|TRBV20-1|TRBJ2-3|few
CSARSSGGTDTQYF
TGCAGTGCTAGATCTAGCGGGGGAACAGATACGCAGTATTTT
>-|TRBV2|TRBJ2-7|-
CASSENRAAYEQYF
TGTGCCAGCAGTGAAAATCGGGCAGCCTACGAGCAGTACTTC
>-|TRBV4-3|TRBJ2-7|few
CASSQVGGAGEQYF
TGCGCCAGCAGCCAAGTGGGGGGGGCGGGCGAGCAGTACTTC
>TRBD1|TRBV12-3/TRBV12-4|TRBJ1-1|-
CASSRWTGLKMNTEAFF
TGTGCCAGCAGTCGGTGGACAGGGCTCAAGATGAACACTGAAGCTTTCTTT
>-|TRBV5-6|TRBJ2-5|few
CASSLRPSGETQYF
TGTGCCAGCAGCTTGCGCCCGTCTGGAGAGACCCAGTACTTC
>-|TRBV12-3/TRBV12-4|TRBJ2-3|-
CATILSRWGDITDTQYF
TGTGCCACCATACTTAGTCGGTGGGGGGATATCACAGATACGCAGTATTTT
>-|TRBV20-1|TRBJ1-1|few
CSARFGHQGNTEAFF
TGCAGTGCTAGATTCGGGCACCAGGGGAACACTGAAGCTTTCTTT
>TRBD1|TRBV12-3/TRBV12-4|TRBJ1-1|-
CASSSPRQGRVTEAFF
TGTGCCAGCAGTTCCCCACGACAGGGGAGGGTCACTGAAGCTTTCTTT
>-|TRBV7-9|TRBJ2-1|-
CASSFSPEQFF
TGTGCCAGCAGCTTTAGTCCTGAGCAGTTCTTC
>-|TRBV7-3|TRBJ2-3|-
CASSSISTDTQYF
TGTGCCAGCAGCTCCATTAGCACAGATACGCAGTATTTT
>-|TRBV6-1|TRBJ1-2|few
CASSPLPQAAHGYTF
TGTGCCAGCAGCCCCCTCCCCCAGGCAGCCCATGGCTACACCTTC
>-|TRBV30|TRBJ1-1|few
CAWIGGRVPNTEAFF
TGTGCCTGGATAGGGGGACGAGTCCCGAACACTGAAGCTTTCTTT
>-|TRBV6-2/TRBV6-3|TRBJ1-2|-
CASKKVQGYGYTF
TGTGCCAGCAAGAAGGTACAGGGCTATGGCTACACCTTC
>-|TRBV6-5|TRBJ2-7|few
CASSTEHYEQYF
TGTGCCAGCAGTACAGAGCACTACGAGCAGTACTTC
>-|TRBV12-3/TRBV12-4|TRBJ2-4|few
CASSLAPGAGENIQYF
TGTGCCAGCAGTTTAGCGCCTGGGGCAGGCGAAAACATTCAGTACTTC
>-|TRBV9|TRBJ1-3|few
CASSVGLEGNTIYF
TGTGCCAGCAGCGTAGGTCTCGAAGGAAACACCATATATTTT
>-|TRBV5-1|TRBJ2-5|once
CASSQGGGSYQETQYF
TGCGCCAGCAGCCAGGGGGGGGGCTCTTATCAAGAGACCCAGTACTTC
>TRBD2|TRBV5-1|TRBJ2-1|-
CASSLGTSGIYNEQFF
TGCGCCAGCAGCTTGGGGACTAGCGGGATATACAATGAGCAGTTCTTC
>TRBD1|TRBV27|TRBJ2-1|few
CASNTRGGPTLIYNEQFF
TGTGCCAGCAACACCAGAGGGGGCCCCACATTAATATACAATGAGCAGTTCTTC
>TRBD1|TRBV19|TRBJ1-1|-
CASLDREYTEAFF
TGTGCCAGTCTGGACAGGGAATACACTGAAGCTTTCTTT
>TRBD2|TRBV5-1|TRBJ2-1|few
CASSLALAGEKNEQFF
TGCGCCAGCAGCTTGGCCCTAGCGGGAGAGAAAAATGAGCAGTTCTTC
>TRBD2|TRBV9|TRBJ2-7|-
CASSVGPIGTSGKYEQYF
TGTGCCAGCAGCGTAGGACCCATCGGGACTAGCGGGAAATACGAGCAGTACTTC
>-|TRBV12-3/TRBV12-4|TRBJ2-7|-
CASSPARGQYSYEQYF
TGTGCCAGCAGCCCAGCCCGAGGACAGTACTCCTACGAGCAGTACTTC
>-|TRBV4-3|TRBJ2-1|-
CASSQDQGSNEQFF
TGCGCCAGCAGCCAAGATCAGGGTTCCAATGAGCAGTTCTTC
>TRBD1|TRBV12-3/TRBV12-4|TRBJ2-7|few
CASSPSRDRHYEQYF
TGTGCCAGCAGTCCCTCCCGGGACAGACACTACGAGCAGTACTTC
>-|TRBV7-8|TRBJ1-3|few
CASSLAKTFNSGNTIYF
TGTGCCAGCAGCTTAGCGAAGACATTCAACTCTGGAAACACCATATATTTT
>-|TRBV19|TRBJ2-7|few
CASSITQGQFVEQYF
TGTGCCAGTAGTATAACACAGGGCCAGTTTGTCGAGCAGTACTTC
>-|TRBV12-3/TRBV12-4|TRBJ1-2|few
CASARGRDNYGYTF
TGTGCCAGCGCAAGGGGCAGAGATAACTATGGCTACACCTTC
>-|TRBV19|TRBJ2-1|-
CASTPGPEMFF
TGTGCCAGTACCCCGGGACCAGAAATGTTCTTC
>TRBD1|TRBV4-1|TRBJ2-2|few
CASSHTDRGPGELFF
TGCGCCAGCAGCCACACGGACAGGGGGCCCGGGGAGCTGTTTTTT
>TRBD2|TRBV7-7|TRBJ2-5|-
CASSRGLLETQYF
TGTGCTAGCAGCCGGGGACTATTGGAGACCCAGTACTTC
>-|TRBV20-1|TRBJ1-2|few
CSDPPGQTRSYGYTF
TGCAGTGATCCCCCCGGGCAAACTAGGAGCTATGGCTACACCTTC
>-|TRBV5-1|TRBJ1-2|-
CASIPGGQGSYGYTF
TGCGCCAGCATCCCGGGAGGGCAGGGCTCCTATGGCTACACCTTC
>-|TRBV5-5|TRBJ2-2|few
CASSFSDGELFF
TGTGCCAGCAGCTTCTCCGACGGGGAGCTGTTTTTT
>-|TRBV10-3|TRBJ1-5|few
CAIGPALGDNQPQHF
TGTGCCATCGGGCCAGCTCTAGGGGACAATCAGCCCCAGCATTTT
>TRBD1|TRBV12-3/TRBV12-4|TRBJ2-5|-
CASSLVGQGAETQYF
TGTGCCAGCAGTTTAGTGGGCCAGGGGGCTGAGACCCAGTACTTC